This TCR beta chain was recorded in a study of T cells in Graves' hyperthyroidism and ophthalmopathy. Findings and limits, study-wide: Ophthalmopathy and stable hyperthyroidism were separated by a 13 V-J model.

The CDR3 is made up of 13 amino acids. Trimming took 0 bases from V and 4 from J, leaving 7 bases between them. Germline CDR1 and CDR2: SGHAT and FQNNGV. This clonotype was detected ten times or more. Antigen unknown. RNA transcripts gave rise to amplified TCR beta CDR3 regions. First-round RT-PCR targeting the TCR CDR3 was performed with the HTBI primer set. TCRdb called the multiplex PCR reads again in MiXCR, with one record for every CDR3 protein. The sample has about 560,000 distinct CDR3 sequences, around 15% seen once. The specimen sequenced was blood. This clonotype was obtained from a woman younger than 30 with Graves' hyperthyroidism. The gene calls are TRBV11-2 and TRBJ2-7; the D is unclear. The CDR3 DNA reads TGTGCCAGCAGCTTAGATAGGAAGTACGAGCAGTACTTC. Protein: CASSLDRKYEQYF.